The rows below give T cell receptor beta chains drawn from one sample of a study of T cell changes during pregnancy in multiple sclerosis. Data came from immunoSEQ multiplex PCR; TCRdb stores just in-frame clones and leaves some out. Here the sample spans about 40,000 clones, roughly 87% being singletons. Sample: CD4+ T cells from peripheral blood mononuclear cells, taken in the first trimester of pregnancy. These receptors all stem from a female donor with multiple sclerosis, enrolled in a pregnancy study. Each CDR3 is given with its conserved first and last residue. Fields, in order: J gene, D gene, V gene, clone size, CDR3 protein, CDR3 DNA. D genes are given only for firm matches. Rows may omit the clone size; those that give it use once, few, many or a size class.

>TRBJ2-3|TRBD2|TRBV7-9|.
CASSLGASGSTDTQYF
TGTGCCAGCAGCTTAGGTGCTAGCGGAAGCACAGATACGCAGTATTTT
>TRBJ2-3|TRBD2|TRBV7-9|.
CASSPTSGSSDTQYF
TGTGCCAGCAGCCCGACTAGCGGGAGCTCAGATACGCAGTATTTT
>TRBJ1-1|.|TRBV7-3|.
CASSLAGVTEAFF
TGTGCCAGCAGCTTGGCTGGAGTCACTGAAGCTTTCTTT
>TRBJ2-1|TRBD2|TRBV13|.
CASSRVLADNEQFF
TGTGCCAGCAGTCGAGTGCTAGCGGACAATGAGCAGTTCTTC
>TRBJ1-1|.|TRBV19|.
CASSRTEFFF
TGTGCCAGTAGTCGTACGGAGTTCTTCTTT
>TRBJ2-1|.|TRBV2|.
CASSQGLYNEQFF
TGTGCCAGCAGCCAAGGACTGTACAATGAGCAGTTCTTC
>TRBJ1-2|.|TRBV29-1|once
CSVKDTWNYGYTF
TGCAGCGTTAAGGACACTTGGAACTATGGCTACACCTTC
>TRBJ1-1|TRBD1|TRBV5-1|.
CASRQGVMNTEAFF
TGCGCCTCCCGACAGGGGGTCATGAACACTGAAGCTTTCTTT
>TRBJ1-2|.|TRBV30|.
CAWSADPGLNYGYTF
TGTGCCTGGAGTGCCGACCCCGGACTTAACTATGGCTACACCTTC
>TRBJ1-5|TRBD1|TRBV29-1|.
CSVLIAGTGDQPQHF
TGCAGCGTTCTCATTGCCGGGACAGGGGATCAGCCCCAGCATTTT
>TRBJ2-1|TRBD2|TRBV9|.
CASSLGLALYNEQFF
TGTGCCAGCAGCCTAGGACTAGCGCTATACAATGAGCAGTTCTTC
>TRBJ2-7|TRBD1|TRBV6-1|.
CASGGQGYEQYF
TGTGCCAGCGGGGGACAGGGCTACGAGCAGTACTTC
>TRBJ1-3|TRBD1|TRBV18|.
CASSIGGTGASGNTIYF
TGTGCCAGCTCGATAGGGGGGACAGGAGCCTCTGGAAACACCATATATTTT
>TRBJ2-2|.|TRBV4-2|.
CASSQGNTGSANTGELFF
TGTGCCAGCAGCCAAGGGAACACTGGCAGCGCGAACACCGGGGAGCTGTTTTTT
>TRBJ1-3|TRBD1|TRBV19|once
CASSIVGTDWNTIYF
TGTGCCAGTAGTATAGTAGGGACAGACTGGAACACCATATATTTT
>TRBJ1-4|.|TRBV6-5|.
CASSYTAGPNEKLFF
TGTGCCAGCAGTTACACGGCAGGGCCTAATGAAAAACTGTTTTTT
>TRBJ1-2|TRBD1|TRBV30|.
CAWSRDRGNYGYTF
TGTGCCTGGTCCAGGGACAGGGGTAACTATGGCTACACCTTC
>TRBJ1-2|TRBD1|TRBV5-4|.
CASSRDSYGYTF
TGTGCCAGCAGTCGGGACAGCTATGGCTACACCTTC
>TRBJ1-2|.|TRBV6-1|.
CASTLTGSYGYTF
TGTGCCAGCACTCTCACAGGTAGCTATGGCTACACCTTC